Listed below are T cell receptor beta chains from one sample, sequenced in a study of T-cell reconstitution after alpha-beta-depleted transplantation in children. Each CDR3 protein gets one entry after TCRdb re-called the PCR reads with MiXCR. The data hold hundreds of thousands of distinct CDR3 sequences, with roughly 13% observed a single time. The sequenced sample was PBMCs, mostly from graft donor cells, obtained 360 days after TCRalphabeta/CD19-depleted stem cell transplant. These receptors were taken from a male patient younger than 18 who had a stem cell transplant for acute myeloid leukemia, so the T cells may come from the graft donor. Each CDR3 is given with its conserved first and last residue. Fields, in order: CDR3 protein, CDR3 DNA, J gene, D gene, clone size, V gene. A D gene is named only where the DNA matches it firmly. Only part of the rows carry a size: once, few, many, or a class if the clone is expanded.

cdr3_aa: CASNGGISYEQYF
cdr3_nt: TGTGCCAGCAATGGGGGAATCTCCTACGAGCAGTACTTC
j_call: TRBJ2-7
d_call: .
clone_size: few
v_call: TRBV12-3/TRBV12-4

cdr3_aa: CASSSDSLSTDTQYF
cdr3_nt: TGTGCCAGCAGTTCGGACAGCCTGAGCACAGATACGCAGTATTTT
j_call: TRBJ2-3
d_call: .
clone_size: many
v_call: TRBV12-3/TRBV12-4

cdr3_aa: CATSRGGRGSQETQYF
cdr3_nt: TGTGCCACCAGCAGAGGGGGCAGGGGCTCGCAAGAGACCCAGTACTTC
j_call: TRBJ2-5
d_call: .
clone_size: .
v_call: TRBV15

cdr3_aa: CASSILWANVLTF
cdr3_nt: TGTGCCAGTAGTATTCTCTGGGCCAACGTCCTGACTTTC
j_call: TRBJ2-6
d_call: .
clone_size: many
v_call: TRBV19

cdr3_aa: CASGVRNTEAFF
cdr3_nt: TGCGCCAGCGGAGTCAGGAACACTGAAGCTTTCTTT
j_call: TRBJ1-1
d_call: .
clone_size: many
v_call: TRBV5-1

cdr3_aa: CASSSPTGADTGELFF
cdr3_nt: TGTGCCAGCAGCTCGCCGACAGGTGCCGACACCGGGGAGCTGTTTTTT
j_call: TRBJ2-2
d_call: .
clone_size: few
v_call: TRBV11-1

cdr3_aa: CSVTIYSADRAGGANVLTF
cdr3_nt: TGCAGCGTGACCATTTATTCCGCGGACAGGGCGGGTGGGGCCAACGTCCTGACTTTC
j_call: TRBJ2-6
d_call: TRBD1
clone_size: many
v_call: TRBV29-1

cdr3_aa: CASSGDRSAGELFF
cdr3_nt: TGTGCCAGCAGTGGGGACAGGTCGGCCGGGGAGCTGTTTTTT
j_call: TRBJ2-2
d_call: TRBD1
clone_size: few
v_call: TRBV28

cdr3_aa: CASSPKTVGGHTQYF
cdr3_nt: TGCGCCAGCAGCCCTAAAACAGTGGGGGGACATACGCAGTATTTT
j_call: TRBJ2-3
d_call: .
clone_size: few
v_call: TRBV4-3

cdr3_aa: CSVGTAVESFF
cdr3_nt: TGCAGCGTAGGGACCGCCGTTGAATCTTTCTTT
j_call: TRBJ1-1
d_call: .
clone_size: few
v_call: TRBV29-1

cdr3_aa: CASSSHTSGGPSSYNEQFF
cdr3_nt: TGTGCCAGCAGTTCCCACACTAGCGGGGGGCCGAGCTCCTACAATGAGCAGTTCTTC
j_call: TRBJ2-1
d_call: TRBD2
clone_size: .
v_call: TRBV6-5

cdr3_aa: CASSFTGIPLRQPQHF
cdr3_nt: TGTGCCAGCAGTTTTACAGGGATCCCCCTCCGTCAGCCCCAGCATTTT
j_call: TRBJ1-5
d_call: .
clone_size: few
v_call: TRBV27

cdr3_aa: CASSSTSGSTSYEQYF
cdr3_nt: TGTGCCAGCAGCTCCACTAGCGGGAGCACGTCCTACGAGCAGTACTTC
j_call: TRBJ2-7
d_call: TRBD2
clone_size: .
v_call: TRBV7-9

cdr3_aa: CASSVSAISGYNEQFF
cdr3_nt: TGTGCCAGTAGTGTCTCAGCGATTAGCGGGTACAATGAGCAGTTCTTC
j_call: TRBJ2-1
d_call: TRBD2
clone_size: .
v_call: TRBV19

cdr3_aa: CASSLAGPSRATQYF
cdr3_nt: TGTGCCAGCAGCTTAGCCGGGCCGTCCAGAGCTACGCAGTATTTT
j_call: TRBJ2-3
d_call: .
clone_size: few
v_call: TRBV7-2

cdr3_aa: CASQGRSSDEQFF
cdr3_nt: TGTGCCAGCCAGGGGCGGAGCAGCGATGAGCAGTTCTTC
j_call: TRBJ2-1
d_call: .
clone_size: many
v_call: TRBV4-2

cdr3_aa: CASSSPRDRGSSYEQYF
cdr3_nt: TGTGCCAGCAGTTCCCCACGGGACAGGGGGAGCTCCTACGAGCAGTACTTC
j_call: TRBJ2-7
d_call: TRBD1
clone_size: .
v_call: TRBV28

cdr3_aa: CASSSYDQETQYF
cdr3_nt: TGTGCCAGCAGCTCTTACGACCAAGAGACCCAGTACTTC
j_call: TRBJ2-5
d_call: .
clone_size: .
v_call: TRBV7-9

cdr3_aa: CATRVAGGLPIPYEQYF
cdr3_nt: TGTGCCACCAGGGTAGCGGGAGGACTGCCGATCCCCTACGAGCAGTACTTC
j_call: TRBJ2-7
d_call: TRBD2
clone_size: .
v_call: TRBV6-1

cdr3_aa: CASSQENRVTSYNEQFF
cdr3_nt: TGTGCCAGCAGCCAAGAAAACAGGGTAACCTCCTACAATGAGCAGTTCTTC
j_call: TRBJ2-1
d_call: .
clone_size: .
v_call: TRBV4-2

cdr3_aa: CASSWGEAGGRYEQYF
cdr3_nt: TGTGCCAGCAGCTGGGGTGAAGCGGGCGGAAGGTACGAGCAGTACTTC
j_call: TRBJ2-7
d_call: .
clone_size: few
v_call: TRBV11-2

cdr3_aa: CASSFNIGSEQYF
cdr3_nt: TGTGCCAGCAGCTTCAATATAGGTTCCGAGCAGTACTTC
j_call: TRBJ2-7
d_call: .
clone_size: many
v_call: TRBV7-9

cdr3_aa: CSAGESRYF
cdr3_nt: TGCAGCGCAGGGGAGAGTCGGTACTTC
j_call: TRBJ2-5
d_call: .
clone_size: .
v_call: TRBV29-1

cdr3_aa: CASSSTGTSGTAQYF
cdr3_nt: TGCGCCAGCAGCTCGACCGGGACTAGCGGGACGGCGCAGTATTTT
j_call: TRBJ2-3
d_call: TRBD2
clone_size: .
v_call: TRBV5-1

cdr3_aa: CAISPTGGNTQYF
cdr3_nt: TGTGCCATCAGCCCGACCGGGGGGAATACGCAGTATTTT
j_call: TRBJ2-3
d_call: TRBD2
clone_size: .
v_call: TRBV10-3

cdr3_aa: CSVEEFGAYNEQFF
cdr3_nt: TGCAGCGTTGAAGAATTCGGAGCTTACAATGAGCAGTTCTTC
j_call: TRBJ2-1
d_call: .
clone_size: few
v_call: TRBV29-1

cdr3_aa: CASSQDLGTSGSTGELFF
cdr3_nt: TGCGCCAGCAGCCAAGACTTAGGGACTAGCGGGAGTACCGGGGAGCTGTTTTTT
j_call: TRBJ2-2
d_call: TRBD2
clone_size: .
v_call: TRBV4-3

cdr3_aa: CASYRNNQPQHF
cdr3_nt: TGTGCCAGCTACCGTAACAATCAGCCCCAGCATTTT
j_call: TRBJ1-5
d_call: .
clone_size: .
v_call: TRBV28

cdr3_aa: CASSIGTSGAYNEQFF
cdr3_nt: TGTGCCAGTAGTATAGGGACTAGCGGAGCCTACAATGAGCAGTTCTTC
j_call: TRBJ2-1
d_call: TRBD2
clone_size: .
v_call: TRBV19

cdr3_aa: CASSLVRLAGSLPNEQFF
cdr3_nt: TGTGCCAGCAGCTTAGTAAGACTAGCGGGTAGTCTCCCTAATGAGCAGTTCTTC
j_call: TRBJ2-1
d_call: TRBD2
clone_size: .
v_call: TRBV11-2

cdr3_aa: CASSLSTQYF
cdr3_nt: TGTGCCAGCAGCTTATCTACGCAGTATTTT
j_call: TRBJ2-3
d_call: .
clone_size: .
v_call: TRBV7-2

cdr3_aa: CAWSYNTEAFF
cdr3_nt: TGTGCCTGGAGTTATAACACTGAAGCTTTCTTT
j_call: TRBJ1-1
d_call: .
clone_size: .
v_call: TRBV30

cdr3_aa: CSVTVGPGAISYEQYF
cdr3_nt: TGCAGCGTTACGGTGGGCCCAGGGGCCATCTCCTACGAGCAGTACTTC
j_call: TRBJ2-7
d_call: .
clone_size: .
v_call: TRBV29-1

cdr3_aa: CASSLHGTKGNTEAFF
cdr3_nt: TGTGCCAGCTCACTCCACGGGACGAAAGGGAACACTGAAGCTTTCTTT
j_call: TRBJ1-1
d_call: .
clone_size: few
v_call: TRBV18

cdr3_aa: CASSPRVAELFF
cdr3_nt: TGTGCCAGCAGTCCACGGGTAGCGGAGCTGTTTTTT
j_call: TRBJ2-2
d_call: .
clone_size: many
v_call: TRBV6-2/TRBV6-3

cdr3_aa: CASSLAQFNQPQHF
cdr3_nt: TGTGCCAGCAGCTTGGCACAGTTCAATCAGCCCCAGCATTTT
j_call: TRBJ1-5
d_call: .
clone_size: few
v_call: TRBV5-5

cdr3_aa: CASSLARIAAYNEQFF
cdr3_nt: TGTGCCAGCAGCTTAGCGAGGATAGCGGCATACAATGAGCAGTTCTTC
j_call: TRBJ2-1
d_call: .
clone_size: .
v_call: TRBV7-8

cdr3_aa: CASSFPGIGFTYTQYF
cdr3_nt: TGTGCCAGCAGTTTCCCTGGGATTGGCTTTACTTATACGCAGTATTTT
j_call: TRBJ2-3
d_call: .
clone_size: few
v_call: TRBV12-3/TRBV12-4

cdr3_aa: CASRTGASYEQYF
cdr3_nt: TGTGCCAGCAGGACAGGGGCCTCCTACGAGCAGTACTTC
j_call: TRBJ2-7
d_call: TRBD1
clone_size: .
v_call: TRBV6-2/TRBV6-3

cdr3_aa: CASSLLDRWNTEAFF
cdr3_nt: TGTGCCAGCAGTTTATTGGACAGGTGGAACACTGAAGCTTTCTTT
j_call: TRBJ1-1
d_call: TRBD1
clone_size: few
v_call: TRBV12-3/TRBV12-4

cdr3_aa: CATSDVRGADTQYF
cdr3_nt: TGTGCCACCAGTGATGTCAGGGGCGCAGATACGCAGTATTTT
j_call: TRBJ2-3
d_call: .
clone_size: few
v_call: TRBV24-1

cdr3_aa: CSAADRRRETQYF
cdr3_nt: TGCAGCGCTGCGGACAGGAGAAGGGAGACCCAGTACTTC
j_call: TRBJ2-5
d_call: TRBD1
clone_size: few
v_call: TRBV29-1